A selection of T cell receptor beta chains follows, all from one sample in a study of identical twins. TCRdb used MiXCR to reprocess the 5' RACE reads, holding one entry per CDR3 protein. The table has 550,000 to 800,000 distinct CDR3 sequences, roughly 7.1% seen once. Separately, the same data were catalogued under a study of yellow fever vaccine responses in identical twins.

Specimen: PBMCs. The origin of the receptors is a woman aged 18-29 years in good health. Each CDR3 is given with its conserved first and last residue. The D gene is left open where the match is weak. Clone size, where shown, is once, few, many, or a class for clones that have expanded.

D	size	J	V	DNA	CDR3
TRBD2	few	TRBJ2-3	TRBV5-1	TGCGCCAGCAGCTTTGGCGGGGGGGCAGACACAGATACGCAGTATTTT	CASSFGGGADTDTQYF
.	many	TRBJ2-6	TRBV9	TGTGCCAGCAGCGTAAGCGGCTCTGGGGCCAACGTCCTGACTTTC	CASSVSGSGANVLTF
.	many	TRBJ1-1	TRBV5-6	TGTGCCAGCAGGCTGGCAGGTTCGCTAAACACTGAAGCTTTCTTT	CASRLAGSLNTEAFF
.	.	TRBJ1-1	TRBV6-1	TGTGCCAGCAGCGCCGGGAGAAGTGAAGCTTTCTTT	CASSAGRSEAFF
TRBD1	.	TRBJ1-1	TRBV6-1	TGTGCCAGCACCCGGACAGGGGGGAACACTGAAGCTTTCTTT	CASTRTGGNTEAFF
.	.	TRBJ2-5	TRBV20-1	TGCAGTGCCCACGATGGGGGAGAGGAGACCCAGTACTTC	CSAHDGGEETQYF
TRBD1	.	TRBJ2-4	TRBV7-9	TGTGCCAGCAGCTCGAAACAGGGGAACAAAAACATTCAGTACTTC	CASSSKQGNKNIQYF
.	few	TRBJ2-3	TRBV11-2	TGTGCCAGCAGCTTATTTCTCAGCACAGATACGCAGTATTTT	CASSLFLSTDTQYF
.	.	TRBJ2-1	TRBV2	TGTGCCAGCAGCCAGAACATGGCCGGTATGTCGTCTGGGAATGAGCAGTTCTTC	CASSQNMAGMSSGNEQFF
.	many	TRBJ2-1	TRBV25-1	TGTGCCAGCAGTGTGGGCAGGGTGTCCTACAATGAGCAGTTCTTC	CASSVGRVSYNEQFF
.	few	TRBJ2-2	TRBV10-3	TGTGCCATCAGTGACTTTTCCGGGGAGCTGTTTTTT	CAISDFSGELFF
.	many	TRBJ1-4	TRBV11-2	TGTGCCAGCAGCCGAGACGGTATCTCCGCAACTAATGAAAAACTGTTTTTT	CASSRDGISATNEKLFF
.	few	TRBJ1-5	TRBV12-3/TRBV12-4	TGTGCCAGCAGTTTCAAGAAGATAAATCAGCCCCAGCATTTT	CASSFKKINQPQHF
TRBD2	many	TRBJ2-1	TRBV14	TGTGCCAGCAGCCAACCGGGACTAGCGGGGGGCCTGGTAAATGAGCAGTTCTTC	CASSQPGLAGGLVNEQFF
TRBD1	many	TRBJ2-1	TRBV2	TGTGCCAGCAGGACAGGGGGGTCTGGGGGACAGTACAATGAGCAGTTCTTC	CASRTGGSGGQYNEQFF
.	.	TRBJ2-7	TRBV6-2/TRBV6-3	TGTGCCAGCAGTTACTCTTTAGCGCTAACCTACGAGCAGTACTTC	CASSYSLALTYEQYF
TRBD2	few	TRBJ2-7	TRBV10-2	TGCGCCAGCAGTGAGTCGGTTAGCGGGATGTACGAGCAGTACTTC	CASSESVSGMYEQYF
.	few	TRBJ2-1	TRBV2	TGTGCCAGCGTTGGGCTTCCCGGCGACAATGAGCAGTTCTTC	CASVGLPGDNEQFF
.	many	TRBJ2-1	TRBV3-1	TGTGCCAGCACCCAAGGGGGGCGTCCCCAGTGGGGAAATGAGCAGTTCTTC	CASTQGGRPQWGNEQFF
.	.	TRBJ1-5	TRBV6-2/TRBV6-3	TGTGCCAGCAGTTACGGGGCGGGTTCCTATGGAAATCAGCCCCAGCATTTT	CASSYGAGSYGNQPQHF
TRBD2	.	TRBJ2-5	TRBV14	TGTGCCAGCAGCCAATTCTCGGGAGGGAAGGAGACCCAGTACTTC	CASSQFSGGKETQYF
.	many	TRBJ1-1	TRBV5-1	TGCGCCAGCAGCCAGCTTCGGGCAGCCTTGAACACTGAAGCTTTCTTT	CASSQLRAALNTEAFF
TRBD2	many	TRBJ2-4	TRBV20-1	TGCAGTGCTAGGATCGGGGCGGGAGTCAAAAACATTCAGTACTTC	CSARIGAGVKNIQYF
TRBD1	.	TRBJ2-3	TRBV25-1	TGTGCCAGCAGTGGTGGGGACAGGGGGGAAGATACGCAGTATTTT	CASSGGDRGEDTQYF
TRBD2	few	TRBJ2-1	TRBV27	TGTGCCAGCAGTCGCCCCCTAGCGGACGAAAACAATGAGCAGTTCTTC	CASSRPLADENNEQFF
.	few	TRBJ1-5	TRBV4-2	TGTGCCAGCAGCCAATCGCCCGGGACTGCTAATCAGCCCCAGCATTTT	CASSQSPGTANQPQHF
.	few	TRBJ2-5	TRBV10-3	TGTGCCATCAGTGGGGGGAGCGAGGAGAACCAAGAGACCCAGTACTTC	CAISGGSEENQETQYF
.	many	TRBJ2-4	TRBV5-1	TGCGCCAGCAGCTTGACAGGTGGGGCCAAAAACATTCAGTACTTC	CASSLTGGAKNIQYF
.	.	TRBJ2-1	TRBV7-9	TGTGCCAGCAGCTTAGCCCCCCTAGGGCAGTACAATGAGCAGTTCTTC	CASSLAPLGQYNEQFF
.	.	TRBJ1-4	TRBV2	TGTGCCAGCAGTGACGCGCGTGGGGTTGAAAAACTGTTTTTT	CASSDARGVEKLFF
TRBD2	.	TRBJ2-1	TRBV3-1	TGTGCCAGCAGTAAGACTAGCCTCCCCGGAGGTGAGCAGTTCTTC	CASSKTSLPGGEQFF
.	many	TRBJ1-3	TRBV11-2	TGTGCCAGCAGCCCAACTCGGCGAGGGGACTCTGGAAACACCATATATTTT	CASSPTRRGDSGNTIYF
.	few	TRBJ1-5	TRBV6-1	TGTGCCAGCAGTCTAACGAATGGGAATCAGCCCCAGCATTTT	CASSLTNGNQPQHF
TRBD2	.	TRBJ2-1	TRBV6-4	TGTGCCAGCAGCCTTAGCGGGGGGGATCAAAATGAGCAGTTCTTC	CASSLSGGDQNEQFF
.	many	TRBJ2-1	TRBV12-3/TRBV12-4	TGTGCCAGCAGTCTCGGACCAAGCAATGAGCAGTTCTTC	CASSLGPSNEQFF
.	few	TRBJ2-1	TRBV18	TGTGCCAGCTCACCACCGTTGATACTAAACAATGAGCAGTTCTTC	CASSPPLILNNEQFF
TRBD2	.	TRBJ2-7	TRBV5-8	TGTGCCAGCAGCCGCACGCGGGGGACGGAATCCTACGAGCAGTACTTC	CASSRTRGTESYEQYF
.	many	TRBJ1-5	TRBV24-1	TGTGCCACCAGTGATCCAGGCGAGGATCAGCCCCAGCATTTT	CATSDPGEDQPQHF
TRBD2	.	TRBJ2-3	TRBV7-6	TGTGCCAGCGGAATAGCGGGCGTCACAGATACGCAGTATTTT	CASGIAGVTDTQYF
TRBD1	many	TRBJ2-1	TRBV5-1	TGCGCCAGCAGCTTGGCTCCTGGACAGGGTTACAATGAGCAGTTCTTC	CASSLAPGQGYNEQFF
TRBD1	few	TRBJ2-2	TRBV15	TGTGCCACCAGCAGACCTCGGACAGGGGCGATATGGGGCGGGGAGCTGTTTTTT	CATSRPRTGAIWGGELFF
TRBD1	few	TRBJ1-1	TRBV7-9	TGTGCCAGCAGCTTGGGACAGGGGACCGCCACTGAAGCTTTCTTT	CASSLGQGTATEAFF
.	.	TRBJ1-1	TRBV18	TGTGCCAGCTCCCCCGTCACGGCCATGAACACTGAAGCTTTCTTT	CASSPVTAMNTEAFF
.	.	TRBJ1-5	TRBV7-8	TGTGCCAGCAGCTTAGAAGGGCAGGTCAATCAGCCCCAGCATTTT	CASSLEGQVNQPQHF
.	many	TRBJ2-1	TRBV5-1	TGCGCCAGCAATAAAGACGGAACCAATGAGCAGTTCTTC	CASNKDGTNEQFF
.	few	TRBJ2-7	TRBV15	TGTGCCACCAGGGCAGGCAACTACGAGCAGTACTTC	CATRAGNYEQYF
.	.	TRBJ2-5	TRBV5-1	TGCGCCAGACCAACAAGAAGAAAAGAGACCCAGTACTTC	CARPTRRKETQYF
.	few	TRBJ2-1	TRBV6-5	TGTGCCAGCAGTTCCCCTCGTTTTGGCGCGGGCTACAATGAGCAGTTCTTC	CASSSPRFGAGYNEQFF
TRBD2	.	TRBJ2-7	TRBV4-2	TGTGCCAGCAGCCCAACCCCGGGACTAGCGGCGACCTCCTACGAGCAGTACTTC	CASSPTPGLAATSYEQYF
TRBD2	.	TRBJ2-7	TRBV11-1	TGTGCCAGCAGCCTAAGGCAGGGTTCAACTAGCGGGACAACCTACGAGCAGTACTTC	CASSLRQGSTSGTTYEQYF
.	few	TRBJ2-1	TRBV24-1	TGTGCCACCAGTAAATCGGGACACCTCAACAATGAGCAGTTCTTC	CATSKSGHLNNEQFF
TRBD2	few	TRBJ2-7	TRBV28	TGTGCCAGCAGTTCCCCGGGGGGGGAGCAGTACTTC	CASSSPGGEQYF
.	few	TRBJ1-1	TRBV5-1	TGCGCCAGCAGCCCGGGTTCAGGCACTGAAGCTTTCTTT	CASSPGSGTEAFF
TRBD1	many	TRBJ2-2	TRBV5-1	TGCGCCAGCAGCTTGGCCGGACAGGGGTGGACCGGGGAGCTGTTTTTT	CASSLAGQGWTGELFF
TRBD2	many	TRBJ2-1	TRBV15	TGTGCCACCAGCACGGGACTAGCGGGCCTCGCCTACAATGAGCAGTTCTTC	CATSTGLAGLAYNEQFF